These T cell receptor beta chains were read from a single sample in a study of T cell repertoires in cytomegalovirus infection. TCRdb re-derived calls from the reads in MiXCR, one entry per CDR3 protein. The sample lists fewer than 200,000 distinct CDR3 sequences; roughly 20% were seen once. The sequenced sample was PBMCs. Receptor source: a human donor in good health (CMV status not recorded). Some clones in this sample may be carry-over from other donors' samples. Each CDR3 is given with its conserved first and last residue. The D gene is left open where the match is weak. Size values are once, few and many counts, or a class for expanded clones, and some rows have none.

j_call,d_call,v_call,clone_size,cdr3_aa,cdr3_nt
TRBJ2-5,TRBD2,TRBV6-2/TRBV6-3,few,CASSYVPGLAGEETQYF,TGTGCCAGCAGTTACGTACCGGGACTAGCGGGAGAAGAGACCCAGTACTTC
TRBJ2-2,TRBD2,TRBV5-4,NA,CASSLLTSANTGELFF,TGTGCCAGCAGCTTGTTGACTAGCGCGAACACCGGGGAGCTGTTTTTT
TRBJ2-3,NA,TRBV27,few,CASRRGPISTDTQYF,TGTGCCAGTCGTAGGGGCCCTATAAGCACAGATACGCAGTATTTT
TRBJ1-5,NA,TRBV12-3/TRBV12-4,few,CASSFERDRPQHF,TGTGCCAGCAGTTTCGAGAGGGATCGACCCCAGCATTTT
TRBJ2-4,NA,TRBV7-2,many,CASSLGVGAGNIQYF,TGTGCCAGCAGCTTAGGTGTGGGGGCTGGAAACATTCAGTACTTC
TRBJ1-1,NA,TRBV7-2,once,CASSLGAPIPEVF,TGTGCCAGCAGCCTGGGGGCACCCATCCCGGAGGTCTTT
TRBJ2-4,TRBD1,TRBV5-4,NA,CATTEQTGVKNIQYF,TGTGCCACCACAGAACAAACAGGGGTCAAAAACATTCAGTACTTC
TRBJ2-1,NA,TRBV28,few,CASQERSNEQFF,TGTGCCAGTCAGGAGCGGTCCAATGAGCAGTTCTTC
TRBJ2-7,NA,TRBV6-2/TRBV6-3,NA,CASSYDGSYEQYF,TGTGCCAGCAGTTACGACGGTTCCTACGAGCAGTACTTC
TRBJ1-1,NA,TRBV7-4,NA,CASNLLGEAFF,TGTGCCAGCAACCTCCTCGGAGAAGCTTTCTTT
TRBJ2-1,NA,TRBV29-1,NA,CSVEDLEGSYEQFF,TGCAGCGTTGAAGATCTAGAGGGATCGTATGAGCAGTTCTTC
TRBJ2-1,NA,TRBV5-4,NA,CASSSTINFGDNEQFF,TGTGCCAGCAGCTCCACAATAAACTTTGGGGACAATGAGCAGTTCTTC
TRBJ2-7,TRBD1,TRBV19,NA,CASNGDRGPSEQYF,TGTGCCAGTAACGGGGACAGGGGCCCTTCCGAGCAGTACTTC
TRBJ2-1,NA,TRBV6-2/TRBV6-3,few,CASSYRAELSYREQFF,TGTGCCAGCAGTTACCGCGCAGAACTTAGCTATCGGGAGCAGTTCTTC
TRBJ1-6,NA,TRBV5-5,many,CASSLVLPQMDSPLHF,TGTGCCAGCAGCTTGGTATTGCCCCAGATGGATTCACCCCTCCACTTT
TRBJ1-1,NA,TRBV5-5,NA,CASSLGVYTEAFF,TGTGCCAGCAGCTTGGGGGTGTACACTGAAGCTTTCTTT
TRBJ1-1,NA,TRBV7-9,few,CASSWGGNPEAFF,TGTGCCAGCAGCTGGGGGGGGAACCCTGAAGCTTTCTTT
TRBJ2-7,NA,TRBV7-6,NA,CASSGVQGPILSQYF,TGTGCCAGCAGCGGGGTGCAGGGGCCGATCCTATCGCAGTACTTC
TRBJ1-1,NA,TRBV15,few,CATSRPQGSRAFF,TGTGCCACCAGCAGACCTCAGGGGTCCCGAGCTTTCTTT
TRBJ2-6,NA,TRBV6-5,NA,CASSYRGTSSRSGANVLTF,TGTGCCAGCAGTTACCGAGGGACATCTTCTCGCTCTGGGGCCAACGTCCTGACTTTC
TRBJ2-3,TRBD2,TRBV11-1,few,CASSPPAGTDTQYF,TGTGCCAGCAGTCCCCCAGCGGGGACAGATACGCAGTATTTT
TRBJ2-1,NA,TRBV20-1,NA,CSTLRDPGDGEQFF,TGCAGTACCCTCCGGGACCCCGGGGATGGTGAGCAGTTCTTC
TRBJ2-5,NA,TRBV11-2,few,CASSLGDGVPQYF,TGTGCCAGCAGCTTAGGGGACGGAGTGCCCCAGTACTTC
TRBJ2-7,TRBD2,TRBV28,few,CASSPSGSNHEQYF,TGTGCCAGCAGTCCCAGCGGGAGCAACCACGAGCAGTACTTC
TRBJ2-7,NA,TRBV6-2/TRBV6-3,NA,CASSYSFPEDRLYEQYF,TGTGCCAGCAGTTACTCGTTCCCCGAAGACAGACTTTACGAGCAGTACTTC
TRBJ2-1,NA,TRBV11-3,few,CASSPVIGGRGYNEQFF,TGTGCCAGCAGCCCAGTGATTGGGGGCAGGGGATACAATGAGCAGTTCTTC
TRBJ2-7,NA,TRBV27,few,CASSPLTGISYEQYF,TGTGCCAGCAGTCCCTTGACAGGAATTTCCTACGAGCAGTACTTC
TRBJ1-2,NA,TRBV19,many,CASSIGTSSNYGYTF,TGTGCCAGTAGTATCGGAACATCATCTAACTATGGCTACACCTTC
TRBJ2-7,NA,TRBV6-2/TRBV6-3,few,CASSYNTFGNEQYF,TGTGCCAGCAGTTACAACACCTTTGGCAACGAGCAGTACTTC
TRBJ1-2,TRBD1,TRBV20-1,NA,CSARDRDRQHGYTF,TGCAGTGCTAGAGATCGGGACAGGCAGCATGGCTACACCTTC
TRBJ1-5,TRBD1,TRBV7-9,NA,CASSRRDSLNSNQPQHF,TGTGCCAGCAGCCGCCGGGACAGCCTTAATAGCAATCAGCCCCAGCATTTT
TRBJ1-1,NA,TRBV19,few,CASSMGMNTEAFF,TGTGCCAGTAGTATGGGTATGAACACTGAAGCTTTCTTT
TRBJ2-7,NA,TRBV6-1,few,CASSEEEANSYEQYF,TGTGCCAGCAGTGAGGAGGAGGCTAACTCCTACGAGCAGTACTTC
TRBJ1-1,NA,TRBV4-1,many,CASSQRGGAIAEAFF,TGCGCCAGCAGCCAAAGGGGGGGGGCAATTGCTGAAGCTTTCTTT
TRBJ2-7,NA,TRBV2,many,CASSEGQDFWIKYF,TGTGCCAGCAGTGAAGGACAGGATTTCTGGATAAAGTACTTC
TRBJ2-5,TRBD2,TRBV7-9,many,CASSLLLAGEETQYF,TGTGCCAGCAGCTTACTGCTAGCGGGGGAAGAGACCCAGTACTTC
TRBJ2-5,NA,TRBV29-1,few,CSVTDRLVGETQYF,TGCAGCGTAACGGATCGCCTAGTCGGGGAGACCCAGTACTTC
TRBJ2-4,NA,TRBV7-9,many,CASSLNGGYIQYF,TGTGCCAGCAGCTTAAACGGGGGCTACATTCAGTACTTC